Shown below are 12 T cell receptor beta chains from a single sample sequenced in a study of cytomegalovirus exposure and HLA in healthy donors. The PCR was carried out with 60 Vbeta primers and 13 Jbeta primers. Produced via immunoSEQ multiplex PCR; TCRdb's table is partial and in-frame only. The sample has about 220,000 clones, over 60% seen once. The specimen was PBMCs. These TCRs come from a male donor in good health and CMV-seronegative.

In regard to this clone: The junction does not match germline at one end; this may be a read error. The rearrangement uses TRBV15 and TRBJ2-7, with no clear D. Per germline, CDR1 LNHNV and CDR2 YYDKDF (reference sequence). This CDR3 is 12 amino acids long. The chain's CDR3 is CATSRGHYKQYF. CDR3 DNA: TGTGCCACCAGCAGAGGCCACTACAAGCAGTACTTC.

The rearrangement links TRBV7-2 to TRBJ2-5, with 14 bases aligning to TRBD2. The length of the CDR3 is 17 residues. From germline, CDR1 is SGHTA and CDR2 FQGNSA. Trimming took 5 bases from V and 1 from J; bases not matched to a gene: 6. Here the CDR3 DNA reads TGTGCCAGCAGCCCCGGGACTAGCGGGGGCCCCCAAGAGACCCAGTACTTC. The encoded protein is CASSPGTSGGPQETQYF. Full variable domain (rest looked up from reference TRBV7-2 and TRBJ2-5): GAGVSQSPSNKVTEKGKDVELRCDPISGHTALYWYRQSLGQGLEFLIYFQGNSAPDKSGLPSDRFSAERTGGSVSTLTIQRTQQEDSAVYLCASSPGTSGGPQETQYFGPGTRLLVL.

The V gene is TRBV5-1, the J gene TRBJ1-2, with D unresolved. Germline V CDR1 and CDR2: SGHRS, YFSETQ. V dropped 0 bases and J dropped 8 bases, with 14 bases sitting between them. This CDR3 spans 14 amino acids. The chain's CDR3 is CASSLEEGRGGYTF. The DNA of the CDR3 is TGCGCCAGCAGCTTGGAGGAGGGCAGAGGAGGCTACACCTTC. The full variable domain, completed using reference TRBV5-1 and TRBJ1-2, is KAGVTQTPRYLIKTRGQQVTLSCSPISGHRSVSWYQQTPGQGLQFLFEYFSETQRNKGNFPGRFSGRQFSNSRSEMNVSTLELGDSALYLCASSLEEGRGGYTFGSGTRLTVV.

The rearrangement uses TRBV28 and TRBJ1-2; D gene uncertain. CDR3 length equals 13 residues. The V gene lost 9 bases and the J gene lost 6 bases, with 17 bases spanning the gap. Germline-derived CDR1 and CDR2 are MDHEN and SYDVKM. This CDR3 reads CASGEEYLDGYTF. In DNA, the CDR3 is TGTGCCAGTGGGGAGGAATACTTGGATGGCTACACCTTC.

V and J are TRBV7-2 and TRBJ2-2; 9 bases align to TRBD2. This CDR3 is built from 16 residues. V shed 2 bases and J 8 bases; nucleotides not matched to a gene: 9. CDR1 and CDR2 from the germline V gene are SGHTA and FQGNSA. CDR3 in amino acids: CASSLRLRLAAGELFF. The CDR3 nucleotides read TGTGCCAGCAGCTTACGTCTCAGACTAGCGGCTGGGGAGCTGTTTTTT.

V gene TRBV7-2 combines with J gene TRBJ2-7; no definite D call. This CDR3 region has 13 residues. With 3 bases removed from V and 2 bases from J, the gap between germline ends came to 8 bases. CDR1 and CDR2 from the germline V gene are SGHTA and FQGNSA. CDR3: CASSFAGAYEQYF. CDR3 in DNA: TGTGCCAGCAGCTTCGCAGGTGCCTACGAGCAGTACTTC.

This chain joins TRBV5-5 and TRBJ2-6; 7 bases agree with TRBD1. J lost 3 bases, V lost 1 base, and 4 bases had no gene match. Looked up from germline, CDR1 is SGHKS and CDR2 is YYEKEE (reference sequence). The CDR3 spans 16 residues. CDR3 DNA: TGTGCCAGCAGCTTGACAGGGGTGGGTGGGGCCAACGTCCTGACTTTC. It yields the protein CASSLTGVGGANVLTF. The variable domain in full, completed from reference TRBV5-5 and TRBJ2-6, reads DAGVTQSPTHLIKTRGQQVTLRCSPISGHKSVSWYQQVLGQGPQFIFQYYEKEERGRGNFPDRFSARQFPNYSSELNVNALLLGDSALYLCASSLTGVGGANVLTFGAGSRLTVL.

Comments on this clone: The junction does not match germline at one end; this may be a read error. The rearrangement links TRBV5-1 to TRBJ2-7; no definite D call. The CDR3 runs to 13 residues. Germline-derived CDR1 and CDR2 are SGHRS and YFSETQ. Written as DNA, the CDR3 is TGCGCTAGCAGCTTATTTCGAGGTTACGAGCAGTACTTC. This sequence encodes CASSLFRGYEQYF.

V and J are TRBV7-6 and TRBJ1-2; the match to TRBD1 covers 8 bases. Germline CDR1 is SGHVS and CDR2 is FNYEAQ. The CDR3 has 14 residues. J gave up 2 bases and V 5 bases, and 4 bases lay outside the gene matches. The CDR3 reads CASSPRTGNYGYTF. The CDR3 DNA reads as TGTGCCAGCAGCCCCCGGACAGGGAACTATGGCTACACCTTC.

The chain recombines TRBV27 with TRBJ2-5; D perhaps matches TRBD1 (5 bases). The CDR3 is 11 residues long. Looked up from germline, CDR1 is MNHEY and CDR2 is SMNVEV (reference sequence). V lost 6 bases, J lost 5 bases, and 7 bases lay in between. This CDR3 is CASSWGETQYF. CDR3 sequence (DNA): TGTGCCAGCAGCTGGGGCGAGACCCAGTACTTC.

The chain couples TRBV6-5 to TRBJ2-7; 7 nucleotides agree with TRBD1. V lost 5 bases and J lost 7; bases outside the gene matches: 14. Germline V CDR1 and CDR2: MNHEY, SVGAGI. The CDR3 is 15 residues long. The CDR3 region is CASSKPGTVALEQYF. In DNA, the CDR3 is TGTGCCAGCAGTAAACCCGGGACAGTCGCCTTGGAGCAGTACTTC.

The rearrangement links TRBV6-5 to TRBJ1-2; 8 positions match TRBD1. The CDR3 is 14 amino acids. CDR1 and CDR2 from the germline V gene are MNHEY and SVGAGI. Trimming at V came to 2 bases and at J to 8 bases, leaving 7 bases not matched to a gene. Here the CDR3 reads CASSYEDRVGGYTF. CDR3 nucleotides: TGTGCCAGCAGTTACGAGGACAGGGTGGGCGGCTACACCTTC.